This TCR beta chain was sequenced in a study of cytomegalovirus exposure and HLA in healthy donors. Study-wide findings and caveats: Analyzed later, association rates of TCRs varied across HLA loci, with DRB1 most and HLA-C fewest.

The V end lost 3 bases, the J end lost 5 bases, and 11 bases lay between the germline ends. Germline CDR1 is SGDLS and CDR2 is YYNGEE. The CDR3 has 14 amino acids. Regarding this clone: Antigen: not known.

The PCR made use of 60 Vbeta and 13 Jbeta primers. Sequencing used immunoSEQ multiplex PCR; TCRdb keeps in-frame clones, though not all of them. Seen here are 150,000 to 200,000 clones, 80% to 90% observed once, and the top ten hold 4.9%. The gene calls are TRBV9 and TRBJ2-2; D is possibly TRBD1 (6 bases). The receptor was isolated from a woman between 18 and 29 years old in good health and CMV-seropositive. Sequences were obtained from PBMCs. The CDR3 nucleotides read TGTGCCAGCAGCGAGGGGGACAATACCGGGGAGCTGTTTTTT. This encodes CASSEGDNTGELFF. Supplemented by reference TRBV9 and TRBJ2-2, the full variable domain reads DSGVTQTPKHLITATGQRVTLRCSPRSGDLSVYWYQQSLDQGLQFLIQYYNGEERAKGNILERFSAQQFPDLHSELNLSSLELGDSALYFCASSEGDNTGELFFGEGSRLTVL.